Sequencing of this T cell receptor (beta chain) was carried out in a study of cytomegalovirus exposure and HLA in healthy donors. Study context: As released early, the data held some 85 million unique TCRs from HLA-typed donors. Broader study findings: The HLA-A and HLA-B alleles of most subjects were reportedly predicted accurately from TCR beta sequences. Many donors shared some public TCRs, even though most TCR sequences were rare. Earlier results showed most TCR beta V segments being productive about 90% or about 30% of the time.

Turning to this clone: What it binds is not known.

PCR involved 60 Vbeta and 13 Jbeta primers. Assay: immunoSEQ multiplex PCR; the TCRdb copy retains only in-frame clones and omits some. The sample carries over 110,000 clones, 82% recorded once. With 8 bases removed from V and 0 bases from J, the gap between germline ends came to 8 bases. CDR3 length equals 12 residues. Looked up from germline, CDR1 is MNHEY and CDR2 is SVGAGI. The chain recombines TRBV6-5 with TRBJ2-7; D gene uncertain. Sample: PBMCs. This TCR derives from a male donor in good health and CMV-seronegative. Here the CDR3 DNA reads TGTGCCAGCGGCAGGTACTCCTACGAGCAGTACTTC. This sequence encodes CASGRYSYEQYF.